A single sample is the source of the 6 T cell receptor beta chains below, sequenced in a study of blood T cell repertoires in COVID-19. Measured with immunoSEQ multiplex PCR; TCRdb has only the in-frame clones, and not every one. The sample consists of around 190,000 clones, roughly 80% of them appearing once. Sequenced input: peripheral blood. These receptors were collected from a woman between 45 and 65 years old with acute or convalescent COVID-19.

The chain recombines TRBV7-2 with TRBJ1-2; 9 bases map to TRBD1. V shed 1 base and J 4 bases; nucleotides not matched to a gene: 7. Looked up from germline, CDR1 is SGHTA and CDR2 is FQGNSA. The CDR3 has 16 amino acids. This chain's CDR3 is CASSLGGTGSGYGYTF. The CDR3 region has the DNA TGTGCCAGCAGCTTAGGGGGGACAGGGAGCGGCTATGGCTACACCTTC. Variable domain in full (rest from reference TRBV7-2 and TRBJ1-2): GAGVSQSPSNKVTEKGKDVELRCDPISGHTALYWYRQSLGQGLEFLIYFQGNSAPDKSGLPSDRFSAERTGGSVSTLTIQRTQQEDSAVYLCASSLGGTGSGYGYTFGSGTRLTVV.

The chain links TRBV3-1 (or the pseudogene TRBV3-2) to TRBJ1-1; the match to TRBD1 covers 7 bases. This CDR3 has 12 amino acids. Germline V gives CDR1 LGHDT, CDR2 YNNKEL (reference sequence). The trim removed 1 base at V and 12 bases at J, leaving 5 bases unmatched. In DNA form, the CDR3 reads TGTGCCAGCAGCCAAGGGGCAGGGGGAACTTTCTTT. Its translation: CASSQGAGGTFF.

The chain couples TRBV19 to TRBJ2-4; 10 positions match TRBD1. This CDR3 spans 14 amino acids. CDR1 LNHDA and CDR2 SQIVND come from the germline V gene (reference sequence). With 5 bases clipped from V and 7 bases from J, the junction kept 5 bases outside the gene matches. The CDR3 region is CASSLDRGNNIQYF. CDR3 DNA sequence: TGTGCCAGTAGTCTGGACAGGGGGAACAACATTCAGTACTTC.

This clone was seen more than once but under ten times. J is TRBJ1-1 and V is TRBV19; D ambiguous. The germline V gene encodes CDR1 LNHDA and CDR2 SQIVND (reference sequence). V shed 6 bases and J shed 3 bases, with 11 bases lying between them. CDR3 length equals 13 residues. The DNA of the CDR3 is TGTGCCAGTAGCCTCGGGGTGGACACTGAAGCTTTCTTT. Translated: CASSLGVDTEAFF.

This chain connects TRBV27 to TRBJ2-1; D is perhaps TRBD2 (6 bases). The length of the CDR3 is 12 residues. CDR1 MNHEY and CDR2 SMNVEV come from the germline V gene (reference sequence). V was pared by 7 bases and J by 8 bases, with 12 bases between. The CDR3 sequence is CASNLPGDEQFF. The CDR3 region has the DNA TGTGCCAGCAATTTGCCGGGGGATGAGCAGTTCTTC.

Only one count was recorded for this clone. V is TRBV28 and J is TRBJ1-6; D unclear. V lost 1 base to trimming and J lost 7 bases, with 11 bases between them. The CDR3 has 15 amino acids. Germline CDR1 and CDR2: MDHEN and SYDVKM. Here the CDR3 DNA reads TGTGCCAGCAGTTTATTAGGAGCCGCGAATTCACCCCTCCACTTT. This codes for CASSLLGAANSPLHF.